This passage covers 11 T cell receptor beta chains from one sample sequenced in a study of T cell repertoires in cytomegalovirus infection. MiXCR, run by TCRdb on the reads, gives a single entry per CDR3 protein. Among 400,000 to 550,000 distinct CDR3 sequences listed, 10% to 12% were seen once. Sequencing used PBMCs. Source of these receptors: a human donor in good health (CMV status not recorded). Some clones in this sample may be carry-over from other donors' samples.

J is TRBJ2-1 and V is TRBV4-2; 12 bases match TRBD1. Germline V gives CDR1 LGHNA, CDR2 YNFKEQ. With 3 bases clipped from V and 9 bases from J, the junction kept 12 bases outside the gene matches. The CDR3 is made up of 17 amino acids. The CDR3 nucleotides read TGTGCCAGCAGCCAGGGGGGGGGACAGGGGGCTTCTCGTGAGCAGTTCTTC. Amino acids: CASSQGGGQGASREQFF.

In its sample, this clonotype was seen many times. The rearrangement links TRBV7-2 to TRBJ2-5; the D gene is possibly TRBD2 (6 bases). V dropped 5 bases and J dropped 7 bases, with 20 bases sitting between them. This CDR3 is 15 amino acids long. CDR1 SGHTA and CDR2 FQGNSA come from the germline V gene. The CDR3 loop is CASSPSGTTAGTQYF. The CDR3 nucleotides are TGTGCCAGCAGCCCCTCCGGGACCACAGCGGGGACCCAGTACTTC.

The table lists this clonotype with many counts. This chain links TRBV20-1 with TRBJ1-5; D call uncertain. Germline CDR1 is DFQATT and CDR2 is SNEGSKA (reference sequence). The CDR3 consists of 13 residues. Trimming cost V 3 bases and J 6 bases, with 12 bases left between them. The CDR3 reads CSASDHVGQPQHF. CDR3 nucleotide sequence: TGCAGTGCTAGTGATCACGTTGGTCAGCCCCAGCATTTT.

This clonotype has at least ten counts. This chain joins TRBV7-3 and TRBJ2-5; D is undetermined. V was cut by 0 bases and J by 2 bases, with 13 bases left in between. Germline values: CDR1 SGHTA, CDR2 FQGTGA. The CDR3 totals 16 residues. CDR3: CASSLTGSGKQETQYF. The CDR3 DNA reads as TGTGCCAGCAGCTTAACGGGGTCAGGAAAACAAGAGACCCAGTACTTC.

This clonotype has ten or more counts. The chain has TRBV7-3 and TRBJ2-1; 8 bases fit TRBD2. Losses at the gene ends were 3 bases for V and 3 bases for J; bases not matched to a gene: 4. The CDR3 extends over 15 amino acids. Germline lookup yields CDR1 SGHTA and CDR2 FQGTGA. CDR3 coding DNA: TGTGCCAGCAGCTTGGACGGGGGGGACTACAATGAGCAGTTCTTC. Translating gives CASSLDGGDYNEQFF. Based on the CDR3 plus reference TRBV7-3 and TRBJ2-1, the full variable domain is GAGVSQTPSNKVTEKGKYVELRCDPISGHTALYWYRQSLGQGPEFLIYFQGTGAADDSGLPNDRFFAVRPEGSVSTLKIQRTERGDSAVYLCASSLDGGDYNEQFFGPGTRLTVL.

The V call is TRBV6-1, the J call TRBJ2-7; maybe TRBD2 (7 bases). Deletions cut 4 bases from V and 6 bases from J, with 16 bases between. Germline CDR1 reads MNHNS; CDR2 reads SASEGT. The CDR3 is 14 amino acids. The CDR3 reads CASSVSRGGGEQYF. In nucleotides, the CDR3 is TGTGCCAGCAGTGTCTCCAGGGGCGGGGGCGAGCAGTACTTC.

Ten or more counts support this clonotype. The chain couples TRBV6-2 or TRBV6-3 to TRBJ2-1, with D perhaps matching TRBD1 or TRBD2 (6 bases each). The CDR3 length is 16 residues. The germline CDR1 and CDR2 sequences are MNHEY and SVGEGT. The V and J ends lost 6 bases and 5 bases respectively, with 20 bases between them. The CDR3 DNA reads TGTGCCAGCAGCCCGGACGGGGGCCTTGCCAACAATGAGCAGTTCTTC. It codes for CASSPDGGLANNEQFF.

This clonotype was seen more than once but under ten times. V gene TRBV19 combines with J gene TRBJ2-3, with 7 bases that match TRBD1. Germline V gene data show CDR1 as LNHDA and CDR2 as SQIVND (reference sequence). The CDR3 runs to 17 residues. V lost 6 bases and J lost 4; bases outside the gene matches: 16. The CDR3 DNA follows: TGTGCCAGTAGAGGGGACAGACCTCTTAGCTACGCAGATACGCAGTATTTT. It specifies CASRGDRPLSYADTQYF.

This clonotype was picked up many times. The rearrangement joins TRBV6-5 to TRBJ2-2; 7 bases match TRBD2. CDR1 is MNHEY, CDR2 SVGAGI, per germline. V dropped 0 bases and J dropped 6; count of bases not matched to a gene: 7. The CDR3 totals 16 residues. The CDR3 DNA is TGTGCCAGCAGTTACTCGGGGCGGGGGAGAGCCGGGGAGCTGTTTTTT. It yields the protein CASSYSGRGRAGELFF.

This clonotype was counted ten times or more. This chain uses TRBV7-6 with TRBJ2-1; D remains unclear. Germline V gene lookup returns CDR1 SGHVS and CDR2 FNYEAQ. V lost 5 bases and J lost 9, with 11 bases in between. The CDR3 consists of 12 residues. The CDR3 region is CASSPRSREQFF. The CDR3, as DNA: TGTGCCAGCAGCCCCCGCAGCCGTGAGCAGTTCTTC.

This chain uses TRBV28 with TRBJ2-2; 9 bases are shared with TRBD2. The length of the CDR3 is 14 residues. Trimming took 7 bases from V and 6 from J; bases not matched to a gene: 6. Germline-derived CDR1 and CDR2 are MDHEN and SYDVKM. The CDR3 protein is CASIKGTSPGELFF. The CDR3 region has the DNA TGTGCCAGCATCAAAGGGACTAGCCCCGGGGAGCTGTTTTTT.